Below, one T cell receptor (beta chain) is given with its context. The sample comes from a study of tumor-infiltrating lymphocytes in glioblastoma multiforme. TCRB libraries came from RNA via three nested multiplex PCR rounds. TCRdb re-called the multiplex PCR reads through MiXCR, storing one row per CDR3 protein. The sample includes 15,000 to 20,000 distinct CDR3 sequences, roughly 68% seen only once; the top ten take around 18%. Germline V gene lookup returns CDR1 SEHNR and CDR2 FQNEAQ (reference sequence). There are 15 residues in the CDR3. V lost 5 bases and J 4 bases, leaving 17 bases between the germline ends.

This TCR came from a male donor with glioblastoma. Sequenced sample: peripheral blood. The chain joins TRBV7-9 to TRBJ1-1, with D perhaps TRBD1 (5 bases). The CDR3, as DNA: TGTGCCAGCAGCCGAACGCCAGGGCAGCGCACTGAAGCTTTCTTT. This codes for CASSRTPGQRTEAFF.